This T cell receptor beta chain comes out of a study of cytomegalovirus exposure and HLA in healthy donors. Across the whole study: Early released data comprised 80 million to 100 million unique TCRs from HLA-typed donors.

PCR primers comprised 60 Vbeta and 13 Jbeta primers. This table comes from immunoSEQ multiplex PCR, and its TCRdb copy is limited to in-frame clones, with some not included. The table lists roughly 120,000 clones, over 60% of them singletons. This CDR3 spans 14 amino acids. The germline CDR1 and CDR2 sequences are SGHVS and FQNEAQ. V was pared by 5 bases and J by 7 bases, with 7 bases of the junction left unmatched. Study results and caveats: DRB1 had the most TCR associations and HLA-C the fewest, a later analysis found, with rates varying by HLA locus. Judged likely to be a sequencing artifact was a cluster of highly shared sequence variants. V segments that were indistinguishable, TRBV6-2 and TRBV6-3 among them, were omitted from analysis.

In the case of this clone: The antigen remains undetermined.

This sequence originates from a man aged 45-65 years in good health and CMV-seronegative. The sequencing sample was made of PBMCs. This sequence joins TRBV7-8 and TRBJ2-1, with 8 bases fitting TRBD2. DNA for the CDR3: TGTGCCAGCAGCCTAGGGACTAGTGTAAATGAGCAGTTCTTC. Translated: CASSLGTSVNEQFF.